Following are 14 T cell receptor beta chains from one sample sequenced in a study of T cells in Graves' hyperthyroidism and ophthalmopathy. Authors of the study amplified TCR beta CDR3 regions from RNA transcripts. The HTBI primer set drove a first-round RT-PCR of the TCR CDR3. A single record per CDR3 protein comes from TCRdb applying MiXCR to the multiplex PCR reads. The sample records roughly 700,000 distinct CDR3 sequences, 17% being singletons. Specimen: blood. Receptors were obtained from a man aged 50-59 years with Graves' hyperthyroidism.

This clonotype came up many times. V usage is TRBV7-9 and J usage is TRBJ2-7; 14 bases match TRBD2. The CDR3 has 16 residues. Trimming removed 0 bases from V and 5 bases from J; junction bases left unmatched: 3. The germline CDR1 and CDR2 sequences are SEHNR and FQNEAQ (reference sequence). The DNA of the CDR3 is TGTGCCAGCAGCTTAGCCATGGGACTAGCGGGAGACGAGCAGTACTTC. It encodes CASSLAMGLAGDEQYF. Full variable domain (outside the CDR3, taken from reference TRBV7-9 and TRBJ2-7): DTGVSQNPRHKITKRGQNVTFRCDPISEHNRLYWYRQTLGQGPEFLTYFQNEAQLEKSRLLSDRFSAERPKGSFSTLEIQRTEQGDSAMYLCASSLAMGLAGDEQYFGPGTRLTVT.

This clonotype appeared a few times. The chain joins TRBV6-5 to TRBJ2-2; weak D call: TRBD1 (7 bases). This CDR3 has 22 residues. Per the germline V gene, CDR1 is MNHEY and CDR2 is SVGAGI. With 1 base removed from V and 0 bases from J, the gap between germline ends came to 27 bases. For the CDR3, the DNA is TGTGCCAGCAGTTACTATTTAGGCCAATACAGGGGACTCGAATCGAACACCGGGGAGCTGTTTTTT. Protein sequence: CASSYYLGQYRGLESNTGELFF.

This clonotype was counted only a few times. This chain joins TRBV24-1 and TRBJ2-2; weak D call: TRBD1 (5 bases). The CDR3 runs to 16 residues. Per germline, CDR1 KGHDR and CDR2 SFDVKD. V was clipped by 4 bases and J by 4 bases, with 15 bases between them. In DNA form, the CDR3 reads TGTGCCACCAGTGAGATAGACAGTTCATCCACCGGGGAGCTGTTTTTT. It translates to CATSEIDSSSTGELFF.

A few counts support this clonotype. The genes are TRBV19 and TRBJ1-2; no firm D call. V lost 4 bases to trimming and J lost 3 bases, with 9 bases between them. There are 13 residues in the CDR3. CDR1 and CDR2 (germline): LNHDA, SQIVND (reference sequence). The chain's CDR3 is CASSKQPYYGYTF. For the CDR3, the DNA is TGTGCCAGTAGTAAGCAACCGTACTATGGCTACACCTTC. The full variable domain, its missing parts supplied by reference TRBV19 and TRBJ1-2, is DGGITQSPKYLFRKEGQNVTLSCEQNLNHDAMYWYRQDPGQGLRLIYYSQIVNDFQKGDIAEGYSVSREKKESFPLTVTSAQKNPTAFYLCASSKQPYYGYTFGSGTRLTVV.

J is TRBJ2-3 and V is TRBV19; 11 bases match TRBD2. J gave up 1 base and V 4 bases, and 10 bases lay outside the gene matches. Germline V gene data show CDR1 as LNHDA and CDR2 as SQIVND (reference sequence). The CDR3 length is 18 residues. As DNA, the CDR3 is TGTGCCAGTAGTAAGACTAGCGGGAAGGCCCCGGGCACAGATACGCAGTATTTT. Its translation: CASSKTSGKAPGTDTQYF.

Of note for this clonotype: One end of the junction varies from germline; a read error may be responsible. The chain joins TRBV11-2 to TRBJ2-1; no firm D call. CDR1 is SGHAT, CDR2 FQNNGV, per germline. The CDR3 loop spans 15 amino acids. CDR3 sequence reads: CASSLLSLLYSEQFF. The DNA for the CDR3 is TGTGCCAGCAGCTTATTAAGTTTACTATACAGTGAGCAGTTCTTC.

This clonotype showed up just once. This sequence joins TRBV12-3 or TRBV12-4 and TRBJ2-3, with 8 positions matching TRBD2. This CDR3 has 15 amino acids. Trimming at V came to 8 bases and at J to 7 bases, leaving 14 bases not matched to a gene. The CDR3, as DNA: TGTGCCAGCCGGCCGGGACTAGTGGTTCCGAATACGCAGTATTTT. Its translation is CASRPGLVVPNTQYF.

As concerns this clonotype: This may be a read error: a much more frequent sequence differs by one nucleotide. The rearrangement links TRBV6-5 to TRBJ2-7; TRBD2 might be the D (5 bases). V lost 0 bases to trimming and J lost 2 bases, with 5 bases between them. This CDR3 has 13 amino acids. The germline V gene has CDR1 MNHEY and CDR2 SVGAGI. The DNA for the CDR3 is TGTGCCAGCAGTTACTCGAGGGCCTACGAGCAGTACTTC. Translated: CASSYSRAYEQYF.

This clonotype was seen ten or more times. The CDR3 here is CASRGDTEAFF. CDR3 in DNA: TGTGCCAGCAGGGGTGACACTGAAGCTTTCTTT. V and J are TRBV28 and TRBJ1-1, with no clear D. V was pared by 6 bases and J by 3 bases, with 5 bases between. CDR1 and CDR2 from the germline V gene are MDHEN and SYDVKM. CDR3 length equals 11 residues.

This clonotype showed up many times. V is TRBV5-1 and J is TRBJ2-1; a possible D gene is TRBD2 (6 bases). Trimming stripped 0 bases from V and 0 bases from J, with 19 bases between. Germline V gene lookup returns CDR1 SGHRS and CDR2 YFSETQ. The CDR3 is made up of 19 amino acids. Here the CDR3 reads CASSLGITSSFSSYNEQFF. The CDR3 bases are TGCGCCAGCAGCTTGGGTATAACTAGCAGCTTTAGCTCCTACAATGAGCAGTTCTTC.

This chain's CDR3 is CASSFALALNEQFF. The CDR3 region has the DNA TGTGCCAGCAGTTTTGCGCTAGCGCTCAATGAGCAGTTCTTC. This sequence joins TRBV28 and TRBJ2-1; the D gene is possibly TRBD2 (6 bases). Trimming cost V 3 bases and J 6 bases, with 12 bases left between them. This CDR3 spans 14 amino acids. Looked up from germline, CDR1 is MDHEN and CDR2 is SYDVKM.

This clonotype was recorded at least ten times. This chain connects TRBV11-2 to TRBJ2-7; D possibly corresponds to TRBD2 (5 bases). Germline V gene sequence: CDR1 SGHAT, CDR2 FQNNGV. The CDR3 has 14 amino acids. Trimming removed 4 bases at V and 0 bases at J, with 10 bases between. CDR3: CASSYSATSYEQYF. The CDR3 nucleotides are TGTGCCAGCAGCTATAGCGCGACCTCCTACGAGCAGTACTTC. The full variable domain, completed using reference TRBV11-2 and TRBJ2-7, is EAGVAQSPRYKIIEKRQSVAFWCNPISGHATLYWYQQILGQGPKLLIQFQNNGVVDDSQLPKDRFSAERLKGVDSTLKIQPAKLEDSAVYLCASSYSATSYEQYFGPGTRLTVT.

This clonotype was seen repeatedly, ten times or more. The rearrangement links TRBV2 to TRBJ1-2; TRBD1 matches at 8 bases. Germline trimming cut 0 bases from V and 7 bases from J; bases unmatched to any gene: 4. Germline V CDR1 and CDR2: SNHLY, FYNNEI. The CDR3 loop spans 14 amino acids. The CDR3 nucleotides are TGTGCCAGCAGTGAAGCGCTTACAGGGGGTGGCTACACCTTC. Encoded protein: CASSEALTGGGYTF.

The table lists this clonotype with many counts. CDR3 sequence (DNA): TGTGCCTGGAGTAAGACAGGGTTTGGCACCGGGGAGCTGTTTTTT. Translated: CAWSKTGFGTGELFF. The chain employs TRBV30 and TRBJ2-2; 7 bases agree with TRBD1. Germline trimming cut 2 bases from V and 4 bases from J; bases unmatched to any gene: 7. Germline assignment: CDR1 GTSNPN and CDR2 SVGIG (reference sequence). CDR3 length: 15 amino acids. The variable domain in full, with the rest retrieved from reference TRBV30 and TRBJ2-2, is SQTIHQWPATLVQPVGSPLSLECTVEGTSNPNLYWYRQAAGRGLQLLFYSVGIGQISSEVPQNLSASRPQDRQFILSSKKLLLSDSGFYLCAWSKTGFGTGELFFGEGSRLTVL.